These T cell receptor beta chains were read from a single sample in a study of blood T cell repertoires in COVID-19. Clones were read by immunoSEQ multiplex PCR, and TCRdb kept only the in-frame ones, dropping some. The repertoire holds fewer than 75,000 clones, with roughly nine tenths as singletons. The sequenced sample was peripheral blood. Receptors originate from a man aged 50 to 59 with active COVID-19. CDR3s include the opening cysteine and the closing phenylalanine or tryptophan. The D gene is left open where the match is weak. Only part of the rows carry a size: once, few, many, or a class if the clone is expanded.

.	TRBV15	TRBD1	TRBJ1-5	CATIPTGWNQPQHF	TGTGCCACCATCCCGACAGGGTGGAATCAGCCCCAGCATTTT
.	TRBV7-7	.	TRBJ2-3	CASSLGTGNTQYF	TGTGCTAGCAGCTTAGGTACAGGGAATACGCAGTATTTT
.	TRBV28	.	TRBJ1-2	CASSLLAGRGGGYTF	TGTGCCAGCAGTTTATTGGCAGGCCGGGGGGGAGGCTACACCTTC
.	TRBV6-2/TRBV6-3	.	TRBJ2-6	CASSYSGVNVLTF	TGTGCCAGCAGTTATTCAGGGGTCAACGTCCTGACTTTC
once	TRBV5-6	.	TRBJ1-5	CASSFGKFPQHF	TGTGCCAGCAGCTTCGGTAAATTTCCCCAGCATTTT
.	TRBV2	.	TRBJ1-1	CASKTRENTEAFF	TGTGCCAGCAAGACAAGAGAGAACACTGAAGCTTTCTTT
.	TRBV5-1	.	TRBJ2-2	CASSLNRGTGELFF	TGCGCCAGCAGCTTAAATCGGGGCACCGGGGAGCTGTTTTTT
.	TRBV10-2	TRBD1	TRBJ1-1	CASSGRGRGDTEAFF	TGCGCCAGCAGTGGGAGGGGGCGCGGGGACACTGAAGCTTTCTTT
.	TRBV5-5	.	TRBJ2-7	CASSRLVRGSRGAYEQYF	TGTGCCAGCAGCCGTCTGGTCCGGGGAAGTCGCGGCGCCTACGAGCAGTACTTC
.	TRBV9	TRBD1	TRBJ2-3	CASSAWTGSADTQYF	TGTGCCAGCAGCGCATGGACAGGGTCCGCAGATACGCAGTATTTT
.	TRBV7-2	TRBD2	TRBJ2-7	CASSLETSGRDRSEQYF	TGTGCCAGCAGCTTAGAGACTAGCGGGAGGGATCGTTCCGAGCAGTACTTC
.	TRBV28	.	TRBJ1-6	CASSSRGLGAGNSPLHF	TGTGCCAGCAGTTCCCGAGGGTTGGGGGCTGGTAATTCACCCCTCCACTTT
.	TRBV6-5	TRBD1	TRBJ2-4	CATRQGDIQYF	TGTGCCACCCGACAGGGCGACATTCAGTACTTC
few	TRBV27	.	TRBJ2-7	CASSLKSTGTAQYF	TGTGCCAGCAGTTTAAAATCAACAGGGACCGCGCAGTACTTC
.	TRBV18	.	TRBJ2-4	CASSPPRLSDIQYF	TGTGCCAGCTCACCACCGAGATTGAGTGACATTCAGTACTTC
.	TRBV6-5	.	TRBJ1-3	CASTIGAAGNTIYF	TGTGCCAGCACTATAGGGGCAGCTGGAAACACCATATATTTT
.	TRBV13	TRBD2	TRBJ2-1	CASSRLSGGKNEQFF	TGTGCCAGCAGCCGGCTTAGCGGGGGGAAGAATGAGCAGTTCTTC
few	TRBV4-1	TRBD1	TRBJ2-1	CASSPTGGQYNEQFF	TGCGCCAGCAGCCCAACAGGGGGCCAGTACAATGAGCAGTTCTTC
few	TRBV21-1	.	TRBJ2-7	CASSKGGQGAPYEQYF	TGTGCCAGCAGCAAAGGGGGACAGGGGGCCCCCTACGAGCAGTACTTC
.	TRBV28	TRBD2	TRBJ2-7	CASSSTSGASYEQYF	TGTGCCAGCAGTTCCACTAGCGGGGCCTCCTACGAGCAGTACTTC
.	TRBV7-2	.	TRBJ1-1	CASSFSGVGTEAFF	TGTGCCAGCAGCTTTTCGGGGGTGGGCACTGAAGCTTTCTTT
.	TRBV7-2	.	TRBJ1-6	CASRPRGSYNSPLHF	TGTGCCAGCAGGCCCCGGGGCTCCTATAATTCACCCCTCCACTTT
.	TRBV28	.	TRBJ2-1	CASSPGRSYNEQFF	TGTGCCAGCAGCCCGGGAAGGTCCTACAATGAGCAGTTCTTC
.	TRBV2	TRBD1	TRBJ2-2	CASSLFGQALANTGELFF	TGTGCCAGCAGTTTGTTTGGACAGGCACTCGCGAACACCGGGGAGCTGTTTTTT
.	TRBV4-3	TRBD1	TRBJ1-4	CASSQDKGGTGIREKLFF	TGCGCCAGCAGCCAAGATAAAGGTGGGACAGGGATAAGAGAAAAACTGTTTTTT
.	TRBV7-9	TRBD2	TRBJ2-1	CASSLPIRLAGGRNEQFF	TGTGCCAGCAGCTTACCGATCAGACTAGCGGGAGGTAGGAATGAGCAGTTCTTC
once	TRBV9	.	TRBJ2-5	CASSVFVGGPRETQYF	TGTGCCAGCAGCGTATTCGTGGGGGGGCCGAGGGAGACCCAGTACTTC
.	TRBV7-2	.	TRBJ1-1	CASSPQLDRNTEAFF	TGTGCCAGCAGCCCCCAACTGGACAGGAACACTGAAGCTTTCTTT
.	TRBV7-2	TRBD2	TRBJ2-3	CASSFSGTITDTQYF	TGTGCCAGCAGCTTTAGCGGGACAATCACAGATACGCAGTATTTT
.	TRBV4-1	.	TRBJ2-5	CASSQPTLRGYNGQETQYF	TGCGCCAGCAGCCAACCGACCCTCCGGGGATACAATGGCCAAGAGACCCAGTACTTC
.	TRBV2	.	TRBJ2-7	CASSDFLPGQYF	TGTGCCAGCAGTGATTTTCTACCGGGGCAGTACTTC
.	TRBV10-3	TRBD2	TRBJ2-1	CAISESGSSGRLEQFF	TGTGCCATCAGTGAGTCGGGGTCTAGCGGGAGGCTTGAGCAGTTCTTC
.	TRBV5-1	.	TRBJ2-1	CASSRNSDEQFF	TGCGCCAGCAGCCGAAATAGCGATGAGCAGTTCTTC
.	TRBV5-1	TRBD1	TRBJ1-4	CASSKQGQGNEKLFF	TGCGCCAGCAGCAAGCAGGGACAGGGAAATGAAAAACTGTTTTTT
.	TRBV5-1	.	TRBJ1-1	CASSLQTGNTEAFF	TGCGCCAGCAGCTTGCAGACTGGGAACACTGAAGCTTTCTTT
.	TRBV12-3/TRBV12-4	.	TRBJ1-1	CASSWRVNTEAFF	TGTGCCAGCAGCTGGAGGGTGAACACTGAAGCTTTCTTT
.	TRBV7-2	TRBD2	TRBJ2-7	CASSLRSTSGIPFFEQYF	TGTGCCAGCAGCTTACGATCAACTAGCGGGATCCCCTTTTTTGAGCAGTACTTC
once	TRBV28	.	TRBJ2-7	CATQRVSYEQYF	TGTGCCACCCAGCGGGTGTCCTACGAGCAGTACTTC
.	TRBV4-3	.	TRBJ1-3	CASSQDYENLLGNTIYF	TGCGCCAGCAGCCAAGACTACGAGAACCTACTGGGAAACACCATATATTTT
.	TRBV28	.	TRBJ2-2	CASQPPGDTGELFF	TGTGCCAGCCAACCTCCAGGGGACACCGGGGAGCTGTTTTTT
.	TRBV11-3	TRBD2	TRBJ2-1	CASSFSGGLYNEQFF	TGTGCCAGCAGCTTTAGCGGGGGGCTTTACAATGAGCAGTTCTTC
.	TRBV7-2	.	TRBJ1-1	CASSLRGGGTEAFF	TGTGCCAGCAGCCTACGTGGCGGAGGCACTGAAGCTTTCTTT
.	TRBV9	TRBD2	TRBJ2-7	CASSVGAGGSYEQYF	TGTGCCAGCAGCGTGGGAGCGGGAGGGTCCTACGAGCAGTACTTC
.	TRBV6-1	TRBD1	TRBJ2-5	CASSDRGRSQETQYF	TGTGCCAGCAGTGACAGGGGGCGTTCCCAAGAGACCCAGTACTTC
.	TRBV18	.	TRBJ1-2	CASSRVGQDGYTF	TGTGCCAGCTCGCGGGTAGGGCAGGATGGCTACACCTTC
few	TRBV19	.	TRBJ2-7	CASSLRAWVSYEQYF	TGTGCCAGTAGCCTCAGGGCGTGGGTCTCCTACGAGCAGTACTTC
.	TRBV3-1/TRBV3-2	.	TRBJ2-5	CASSQDRETQYF	TGTGCCAGCAGCCAAGATCGGGAGACCCAGTACTTC
.	TRBV6-5	.	TRBJ1-2	CASSYSGSSRTF	TGTGCCAGCAGTTACTCAGGGAGCTCGCGCACCTTC
.	TRBV7-6	TRBD1	TRBJ2-2	CASSWDREYPNTGELFF	TGTGCCAGCAGCTGGGACAGGGAATACCCGAACACCGGGGAGCTGTTTTTT
.	TRBV5-8	TRBD1	TRBJ2-7	CASSRVDRDFTSYEQYF	TGTGCCAGCAGCAGGGTGGACAGGGATTTTACCTCCTACGAGCAGTACTTC
.	TRBV3-1/TRBV3-2	.	TRBJ2-7	CASSHTGTKNYEQYF	TGTGCCAGCAGCCACACCGGGACAAAAAACTACGAGCAGTACTTC
.	TRBV27	TRBD1	TRBJ1-6	CASSSPGQGEYSPLHF	TGTGCCAGCAGTTCCCCGGGACAGGGCGAATATTCACCCCTCCACTTT
.	TRBV25-1	TRBD1	TRBJ2-3	CASSMDRGHTQYF	TGTGCCAGCAGTATGGACAGGGGTCATACGCAGTATTTT
.	TRBV12-5	.	TRBJ2-3	CASGLGSGGTDTQYF	TGTGCTAGTGGTTTAGGCAGCGGAGGCACAGATACGCAGTATTTT